A selection of T cell receptor beta chains follows, all from one sample in a study of cytomegalovirus exposure and HLA in healthy donors. TCRdb's copy holds only in-frame clones and misses some; the assay was immunoSEQ multiplex PCR. Here the sample spans about 260,000 clones, around 90% being singletons. The specimen was PBMCs. The receptors originated from a woman aged 25 to 39 in good health and CMV-seronegative. Each CDR3 is given with its conserved first and last residue. Size is omitted from some rows. Given values are once, few, many or a class for expanded clones.

v_gene	abundance	CDR3aa
TRBV27	once	CASARDRRTSGRPYEQYF
TRBV4-3	.	CASSTRRTGDGYTF
TRBV19	.	CASSIYGNQPQHF
TRBV28	.	CASSSPYGYTF
TRBV7-2	.	CASSLAPGLAGKQYF
TRBV27	.	CASAMGLAASRSYNEQFF
TRBV28	.	CASSFGVRPDTQYF
TRBV14	.	CASSPTTGLAGGGIYEQYF
TRBV5-1	.	CASVEGSGETQYF
TRBV28	.	CASSYRIPRTGIYEQYF
TRBV28	.	CASSPPRLGTAYEQYF
TRBV2	few	CASKVRDNQPQHF
TRBV7-2	few	CASSRSTSGSGNEQFF
TRBV5-8	.	CASSFGGKKNEKLFF
TRBV10-3	.	CAISGLAGPTGELFF
TRBV27	once	CASSLGLAGYNEQFF
TRBV29-1	once	CSVVASGNPTDTQYF
TRBV7-9	.	CASSLVRGAQGSGANVLTF
TRBV5-6	.	CASRSGQLEQYF
TRBV28	.	CASSPGNGAYEQYF
TRBV30	.	CAFLELASYEQYF
TRBV7-9	few	CASSSQETQYF
TRBV9	.	CASSVSRGTGGVTDTQYF
TRBV6-1	.	CASSPWDRGSYEQYF
TRBV7-9	once	CASSSRLAGGNEQFF
TRBV7-2	.	CASSFQLAGVSETQYF
TRBV5-8	.	CASRPGQPGLGSYEQYF
TRBV9	.	CASSAGDAYEQYF
TRBV27	.	CASSPRTSRYTGELFF
TRBV2	.	CASRVRLGTEAQYF
TRBV6-6	.	CASRTNRDTIYNEQFF
TRBV7-2	.	CASRGTGNYEQYF
TRBV6-6	.	CARKIRVYGYTF
TRBV14	.	CASSHRGMNQPQHF
TRBV5-6	.	CASSFPTSSYEQYF
TRBV10-3	.	CATSGGGYEQYF
TRBV11-2	.	CASSLGLAGGRGELFF
TRBV28	once	CASSLEGGYGNQPQHF
TRBV5-1	.	CASNLIKGSYNEQFF
TRBV4-3	few	CASSRSGQGATNEKLFF
TRBV28	.	CASRLRGLGHEQFF
TRBV19	.	CASSIGGSSWVYEQYF
TRBV6-5	.	CASSYDGTRDTQYF
TRBV11-3	.	CASSLDRAGRVDGYTF
TRBV9	.	CASSADRGENEQFF
TRBV21-1	.	CASSKGRSGSQETQYF